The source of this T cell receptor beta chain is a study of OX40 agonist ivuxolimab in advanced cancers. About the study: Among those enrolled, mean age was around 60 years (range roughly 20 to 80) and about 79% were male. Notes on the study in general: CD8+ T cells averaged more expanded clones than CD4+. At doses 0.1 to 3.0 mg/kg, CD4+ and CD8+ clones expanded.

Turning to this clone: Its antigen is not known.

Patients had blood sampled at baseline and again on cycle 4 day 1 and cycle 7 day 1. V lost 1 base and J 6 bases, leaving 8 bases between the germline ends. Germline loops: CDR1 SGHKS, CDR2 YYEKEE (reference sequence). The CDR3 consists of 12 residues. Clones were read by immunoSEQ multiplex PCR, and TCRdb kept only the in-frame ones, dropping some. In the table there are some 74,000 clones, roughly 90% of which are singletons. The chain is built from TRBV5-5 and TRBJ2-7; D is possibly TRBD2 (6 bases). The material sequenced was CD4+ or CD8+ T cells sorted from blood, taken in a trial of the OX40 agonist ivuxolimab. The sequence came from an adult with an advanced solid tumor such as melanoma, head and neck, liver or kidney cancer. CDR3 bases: TGTGCCAGCAGCTTGAGGGACTCCGAGCAGTACTTC. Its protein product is CASSLRDSEQYF.